This TCR beta chain stems from a study of T cell changes during pregnancy in multiple sclerosis. Here immunoSEQ multiplex PCR was the method, and the copy in TCRdb shows in-frame clones only, minus some. This table holds tens of thousands of clones, 85% to 90% found once. The ends were cut back, 2 bases at V and 7 bases at J, with 12 bases in the middle. This CDR3 spans 13 amino acids. Germline-derived CDR1 and CDR2 are SGHKS and YYEKEE (reference sequence). V gene TRBV5-5 combines with J gene TRBJ1-2; a weak D match, TRBD1 (6 bases). Sequenced here: peripheral blood, sampled after pregnancy. The receptor's source is a female donor in good health, enrolled as a control in a pregnancy study. CDR3 nucleotides: TGTGCCAGCAGCTTTGACAGGTCCATTGGCTACACCTTC. Its translation: CASSFDRSIGYTF.